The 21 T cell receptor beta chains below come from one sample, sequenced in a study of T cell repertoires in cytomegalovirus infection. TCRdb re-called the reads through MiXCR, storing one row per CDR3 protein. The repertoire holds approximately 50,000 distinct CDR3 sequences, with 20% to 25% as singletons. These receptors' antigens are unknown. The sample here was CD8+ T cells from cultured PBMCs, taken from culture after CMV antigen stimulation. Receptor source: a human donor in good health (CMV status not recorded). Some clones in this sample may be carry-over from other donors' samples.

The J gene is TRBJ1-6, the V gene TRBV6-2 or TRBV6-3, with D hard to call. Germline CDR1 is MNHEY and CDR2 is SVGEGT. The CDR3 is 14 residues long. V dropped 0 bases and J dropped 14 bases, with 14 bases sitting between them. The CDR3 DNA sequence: TGTGCCAGCAGTTACTCGACATCGCCGTGGGCCCTCCACTTT. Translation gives CASSYSTSPWALHF.

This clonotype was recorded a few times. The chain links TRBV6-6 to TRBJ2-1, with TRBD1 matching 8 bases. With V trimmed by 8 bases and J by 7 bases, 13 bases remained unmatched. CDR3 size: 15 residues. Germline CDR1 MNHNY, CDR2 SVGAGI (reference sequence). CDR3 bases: TGTGCCAGCCCGGGGAGAGGACAGGGACGGAATGAGCAGTTCTTC. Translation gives CASPGRGQGRNEQFF.

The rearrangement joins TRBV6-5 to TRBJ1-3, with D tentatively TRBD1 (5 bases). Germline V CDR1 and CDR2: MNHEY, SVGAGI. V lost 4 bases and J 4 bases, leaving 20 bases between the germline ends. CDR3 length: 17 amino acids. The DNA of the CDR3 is TGTGCCAGCAGTTTTACGAACCTCGGCAGGGCAGGAAACACCATATATTTT. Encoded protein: CASSFTNLGRAGNTIYF.

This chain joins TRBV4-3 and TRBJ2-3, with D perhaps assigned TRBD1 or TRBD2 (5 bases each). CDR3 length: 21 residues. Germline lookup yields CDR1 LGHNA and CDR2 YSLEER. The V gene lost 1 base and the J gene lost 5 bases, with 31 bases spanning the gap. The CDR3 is CASSQGSWGVGAGSIEDTQYF. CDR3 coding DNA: TGCGCCAGCAGCCAAGGAAGCTGGGGCGTTGGGGCAGGGAGTATTGAAGATACGCAGTATTTT.

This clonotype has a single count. CDR3 sequence reads: CASSTTESQETQYF. CDR3 bases: TGTGCCAGCAGTACTACCGAATCCCAGGAGACCCAGTACTTC. The chain combines TRBV12-3 or TRBV12-4 with TRBJ2-5; D is undetermined. Trimming removed 5 bases from V and 5 bases from J, with 15 bases in between. CDR3 size: 14 residues.

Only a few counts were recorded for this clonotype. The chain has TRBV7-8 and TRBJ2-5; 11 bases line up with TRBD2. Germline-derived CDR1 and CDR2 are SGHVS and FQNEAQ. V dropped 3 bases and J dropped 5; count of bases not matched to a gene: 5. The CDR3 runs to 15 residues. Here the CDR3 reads CASSFSGGAGETQYF. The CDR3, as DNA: TGTGCCAGCAGCTTTAGCGGGGGGGCTGGGGAGACCCAGTACTTC.

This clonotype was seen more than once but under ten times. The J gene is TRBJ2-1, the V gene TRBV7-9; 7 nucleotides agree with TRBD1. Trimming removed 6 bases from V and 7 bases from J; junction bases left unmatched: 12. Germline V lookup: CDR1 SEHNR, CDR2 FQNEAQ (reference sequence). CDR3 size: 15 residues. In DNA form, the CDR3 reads TGTGCCAGCAGATTCACAGGGGCGCCGGGAAATGAGCAGTTCTTC. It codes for CASRFTGAPGNEQFF.

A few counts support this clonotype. CDR3 sequence (DNA): TGTGCCAGCAGTTACTCAAGGGTGAACACTGAAGCTTTCTTT. Translating it yields CASSYSRVNTEAFF. The chain employs TRBV6-2 or TRBV6-3 and TRBJ1-1, with D unresolved. Germline assignment: CDR1 MNHEY and CDR2 SVGEGT. This CDR3 has 14 residues. Deletions cut 0 bases from V and 0 bases from J, with 5 bases between.

The CDR3 sequence is CASSLNRGYDQPQHF. The CDR3 DNA sequence: TGTGCCAGCAGCTTAAACAGGGGGTATGATCAGCCCCAGCATTTT. The rearrangement links TRBV7-2 to TRBJ1-5, with 8 bases that match TRBD1. V shed 2 bases and J 5 bases; nucleotides not matched to a gene: 5. The CDR3 runs to 15 residues. Germline V gene sequence: CDR1 SGHTA, CDR2 FQGNSA. The full variable domain, in which reference TRBV7-2 and TRBJ1-5 provide the parts outside the CDR3, is GAGVSQSPSNKVTEKGKDVELRCDPISGHTALYWYRQSLGQGLEFLIYFQGNSAPDKSGLPSDRFSAERTGGSVSTLTIQRTQQEDSAVYLCASSLNRGYDQPQHFGDGTRLSIL.

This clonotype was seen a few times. The DNA for the CDR3 is TGTGCCAGCATGAGAGGGGACAGGGGCTACACCTTC. Residues: CASMRGDRGYTF. The V and J genes are TRBV25-1 and TRBJ1-2, with 8 bases fitting TRBD1. Trimming removed 7 bases from V and 8 bases from J; junction bases left unmatched: 6. The CDR3 has 12 residues. Germline V gene data show CDR1 as MGHDK and CDR2 as SYGVNS.

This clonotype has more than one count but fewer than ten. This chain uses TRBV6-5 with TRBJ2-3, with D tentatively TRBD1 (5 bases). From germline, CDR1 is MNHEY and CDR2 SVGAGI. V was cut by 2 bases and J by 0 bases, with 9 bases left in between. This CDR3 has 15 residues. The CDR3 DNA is TGTGCCAGCAGTTACGAAGGGGTCAGCACAGATACGCAGTATTTT. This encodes CASSYEGVSTDTQYF.

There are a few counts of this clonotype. As DNA, the CDR3 is TGTGCCAGCAGCGAGATCCCGGGACTGCGAACGTCCGGGGAGCTGTTTTTT. Amino acids: CASSEIPGLRTSGELFF. This chain links TRBV9 with TRBJ2-2; D is possibly TRBD2 (6 bases). Trimming pared 3 bases from V and 6 bases from J, leaving 21 bases between. Germline V gene lookup returns CDR1 SGDLS and CDR2 YYNGEE. This CDR3 has 17 residues.

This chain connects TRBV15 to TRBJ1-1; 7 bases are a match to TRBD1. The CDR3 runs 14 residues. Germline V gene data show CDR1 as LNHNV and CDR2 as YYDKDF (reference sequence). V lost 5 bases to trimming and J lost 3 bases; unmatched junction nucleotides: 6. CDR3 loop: CATSARTGDTEAFF. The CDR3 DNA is TGTGCCACCAGCGCAAGAACAGGGGACACTGAAGCTTTCTTT.

CDR3 sequence reads: CASSPFGGGALEQFF. CDR3 DNA sequence: TGTGCCAGCAGCCCGTTCGGCGGGGGGGCCCTTGAGCAGTTCTTC. The chain is built from TRBV6-2 or TRBV6-3 and TRBJ2-1, with TRBD2 matching 9 bases. The length of the CDR3 is 15 residues. Germline V CDR1 and CDR2: MNHEY, SVGEGT. The V segment lost 6 bases and the J segment 9 bases; nucleotides outside the gene matches: 12.

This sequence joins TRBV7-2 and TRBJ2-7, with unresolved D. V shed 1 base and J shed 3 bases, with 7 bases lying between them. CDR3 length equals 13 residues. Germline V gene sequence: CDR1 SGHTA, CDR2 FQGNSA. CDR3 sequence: CASSLGLNYEQYF. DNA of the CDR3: TGTGCCAGCAGCTTAGGGCTAAACTACGAGCAGTACTTC.

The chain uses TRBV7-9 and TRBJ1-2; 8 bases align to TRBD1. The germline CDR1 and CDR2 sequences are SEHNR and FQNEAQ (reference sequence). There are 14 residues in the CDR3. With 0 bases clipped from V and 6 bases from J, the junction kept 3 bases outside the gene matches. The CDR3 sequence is CASSLAQGADGYTF. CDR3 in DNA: TGTGCCAGCAGCTTAGCCCAGGGGGCAGATGGCTACACCTTC.

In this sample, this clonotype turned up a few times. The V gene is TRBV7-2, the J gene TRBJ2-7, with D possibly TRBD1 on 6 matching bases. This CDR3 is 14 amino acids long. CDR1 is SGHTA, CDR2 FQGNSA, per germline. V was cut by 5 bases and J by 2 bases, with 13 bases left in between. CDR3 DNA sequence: TGTGCCAGCAGCATAGGGGACACCGCCTACGAGCAGTACTTC. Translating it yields CASSIGDTAYEQYF.

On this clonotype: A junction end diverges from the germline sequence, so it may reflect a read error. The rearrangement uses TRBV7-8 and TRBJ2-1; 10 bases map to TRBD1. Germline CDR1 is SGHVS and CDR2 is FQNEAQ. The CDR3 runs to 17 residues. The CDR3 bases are TGTGCCAGCAGCCTAGCCGCGGGGACAGGGGTCTCGGATGAGCAGTTCTTC. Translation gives CASSLAAGTGVSDEQFF.

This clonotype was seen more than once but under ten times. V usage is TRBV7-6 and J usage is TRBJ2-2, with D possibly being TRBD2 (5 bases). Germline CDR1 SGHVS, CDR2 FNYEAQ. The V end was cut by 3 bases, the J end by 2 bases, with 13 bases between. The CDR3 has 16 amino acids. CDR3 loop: CASSFADGINTGELFF. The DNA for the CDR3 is TGTGCCAGCAGCTTTGCTGACGGGATTAACACCGGGGAGCTGTTTTTT.

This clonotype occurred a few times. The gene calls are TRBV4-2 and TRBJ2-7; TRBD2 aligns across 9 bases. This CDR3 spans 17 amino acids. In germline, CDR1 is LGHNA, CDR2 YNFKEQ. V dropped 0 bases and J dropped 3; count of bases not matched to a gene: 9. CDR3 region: CASSQETRGGAHYEQYF. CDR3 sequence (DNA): TGTGCCAGCAGCCAAGAAACTCGCGGGGGGGCCCACTACGAGCAGTACTTC.

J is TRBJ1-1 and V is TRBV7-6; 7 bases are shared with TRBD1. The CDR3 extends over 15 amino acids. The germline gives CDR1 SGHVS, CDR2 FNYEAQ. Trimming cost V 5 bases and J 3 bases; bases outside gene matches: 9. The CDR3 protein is CASSPTTGRDTEAFF. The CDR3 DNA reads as TGTGCCAGCAGCCCGACGACAGGGAGGGACACTGAAGCTTTCTTT.